This is a list of T cell receptor beta chains from one sample in a study of cytomegalovirus exposure and HLA in healthy donors. TCRdb keeps only in-frame clones here, not all; method: immunoSEQ multiplex PCR. The table shows under 200,000 clones, with about 12% occurring only once. Sequencing was carried out using PBMCs. The receptors originated from a man aged 50-60 years in good health and CMV-seropositive. Each CDR3 is given with its conserved first and last residue.

TRBV7-9	11	CASSIGDTQYF
TRBV5-1	16	CASSLGQGEMNTEAFF
TRBV10-3	15	CATLQGQGTNYGYTF
TRBV27	14	CASSSGQGSNEQFF
TRBV11-2	19	CASSLGGTYRFSGANVLTF
TRBV7-6	14	CASSLEQGNSPLHF
TRBV10-3	18	CAISESPGAGGGSETQYF
TRBV5-4	17	CASSYSYSGGIGETQYF
TRBV25-1	15	CASSGGPPADYGYTF
TRBV4-1	14	CASSQDRVAKKLFF
TRBV2	17	CASNLLTSIYGANVLTF
TRBV9	15	CASSEDYFKGGELFF
TRBV11-2	14	CASSYNRDIETQYF
TRBV4-3	16	CASSQAPGQGAYEQYF
TRBV28	14	CASSLSHRMGGYTF
TRBV5-5	15	CASSLGQGENYGYTF
TRBV5-1	14	CASSLGDRQETQYF
TRBV4-3	17	CASSLLIGGAAANEQFF